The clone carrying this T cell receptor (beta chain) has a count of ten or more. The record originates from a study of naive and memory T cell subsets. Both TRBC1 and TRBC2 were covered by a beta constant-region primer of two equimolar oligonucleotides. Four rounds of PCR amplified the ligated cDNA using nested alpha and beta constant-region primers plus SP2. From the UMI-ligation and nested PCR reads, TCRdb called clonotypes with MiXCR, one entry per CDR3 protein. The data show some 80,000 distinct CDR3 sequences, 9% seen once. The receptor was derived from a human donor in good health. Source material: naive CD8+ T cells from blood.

CDR3 region: CASSFSGGGDEQFF. As DNA, the CDR3 is TGTGCCAGCAGCTTCTCAGGTGGGGGAGATGAGCAGTTCTTC. The rearrangement links TRBV7-6 to TRBJ2-1, with D possibly being TRBD1 or TRBD2 (5 bases each). V lost 3 bases to trimming and J lost 8 bases, with 14 bases between them. Germline lookup yields CDR1 SGHVS and CDR2 FNYEAQ. The CDR3 spans 14 residues.